Sequencing of this T cell receptor beta chain was carried out in a study of T cell responses to AZD1222 COVID-19 vaccine. Study-wide findings and caveats: Among spike-specific TCRs, nearly half reportedly target unmutated variant regions. The number of AZD1222 recipients seropositive at baseline was only 5 to 7.

Germline CDR1 reads SGHVS; CDR2 reads FNYEAQ. V shed 4 bases and J shed 1 base, with 8 bases lying between them. The CDR3 is 13 amino acids. Sequencing was performed with immunoSEQ multiplex PCR; in TCRdb, only in-frame clones are kept and a portion is missing. Of about 130,000 clones listed, 92% are singletons. A word on this clone: Its antigen is unknown.

This sequence originates from an adult who received the AZD1222 COVID-19 vaccine. V gene TRBV7-6 combines with J gene TRBJ2-7; D not resolved. Sample: peripheral blood, taken 28 days after the second AZD1222 dose. The CDR3, as DNA: TGTGCCAGCAGCTACACTCAATCCTACGAGCAGTACTTC. It is translated as CASSYTQSYEQYF.